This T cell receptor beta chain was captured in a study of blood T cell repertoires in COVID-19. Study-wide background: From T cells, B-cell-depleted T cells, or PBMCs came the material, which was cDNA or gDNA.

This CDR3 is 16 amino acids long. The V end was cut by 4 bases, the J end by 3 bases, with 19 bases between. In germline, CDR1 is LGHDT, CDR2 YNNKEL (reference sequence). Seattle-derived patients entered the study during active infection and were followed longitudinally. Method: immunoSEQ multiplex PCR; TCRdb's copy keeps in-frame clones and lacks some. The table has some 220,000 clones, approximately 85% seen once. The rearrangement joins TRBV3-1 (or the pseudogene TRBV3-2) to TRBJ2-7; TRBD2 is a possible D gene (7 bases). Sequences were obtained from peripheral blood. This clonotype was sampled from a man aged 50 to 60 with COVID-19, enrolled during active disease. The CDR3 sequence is CASSPRGAGSFYEQYF. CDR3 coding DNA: TGTGCCAGCAGCCCCCGGGGGGCGGGGTCCTTCTACGAGCAGTACTTC.